This T cell receptor beta chain was observed in a study of a mutant IDH1 vaccine in newly diagnosed glioma. Regarding this clone: The antigen remains undetermined.

Regarding time point: week 23, last vaccination. Vaccination comprised doses that each held 300 ug of mutant IDH1 20-mer peptide, plus topical imiquimod. Profiling relied on immunoSEQ multiplex PCR, and the TCRdb table lists in-frame clones only, not all of them. The sample consists of around 26,000 clones, approximately 80% of them appearing once. V lost 6 bases and J lost 4, with 9 bases in between. Germline V gives CDR1 SNHLY, CDR2 FYNNEI. The CDR3 covers 13 residues. The chain is built from TRBV2 and TRBJ2-2; no clear D. This receptor was obtained from a woman aged 25-40 years with glioma. The sample in question was PBMCs, obtained from a glioma patient whose treatment included an IDH1 peptide vaccine. CDR3 amino acids: CASSPFFTGELFF. DNA of the CDR3: TGTGCCAGCAGCCCTTTTTTCACCGGGGAGCTGTTTTTT.